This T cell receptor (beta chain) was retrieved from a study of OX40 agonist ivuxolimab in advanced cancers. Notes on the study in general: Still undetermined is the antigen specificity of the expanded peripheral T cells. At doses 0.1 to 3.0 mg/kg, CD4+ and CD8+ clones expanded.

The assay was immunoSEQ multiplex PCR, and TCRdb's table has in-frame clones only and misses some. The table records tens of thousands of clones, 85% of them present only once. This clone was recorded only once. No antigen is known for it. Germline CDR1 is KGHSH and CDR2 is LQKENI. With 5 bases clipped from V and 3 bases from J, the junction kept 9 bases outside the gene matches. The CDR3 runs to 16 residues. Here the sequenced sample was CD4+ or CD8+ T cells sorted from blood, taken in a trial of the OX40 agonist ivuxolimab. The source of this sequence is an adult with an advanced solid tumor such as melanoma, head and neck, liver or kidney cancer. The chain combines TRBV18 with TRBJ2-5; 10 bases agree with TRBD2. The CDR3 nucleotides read TGTGCCAGCTCAAGGTACGGGACTAGCGAAAAAGAGACCCAGTACTTC. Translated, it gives CASSRYGTSEKETQYF.